These 26 T cell receptor beta chains originate from one sample sequenced in a study of blood T cell repertoires in COVID-19. Only in-frame clones appear in the TCRdb table, and some are missing; sequencing was by immunoSEQ multiplex PCR. The sample has some 240,000 clones, about 90% seen once; the top ten hold 2.5% to 3.5%. Sample: PBMCs or T cells enriched from blood (not recorded which). These receptors all stem from a middle-aged woman with acute COVID-19.

Turning to this clone: Other DNA sequences in this sample translate to the same CDR3. The V call is TRBV5-6, the J call TRBJ2-7, with 11 bases aligning to TRBD1. The CDR3 runs 14 residues. Per the germline V gene, CDR1 is SGHDT and CDR2 is YYEEEE. The V and J ends lost 4 bases and 4 bases, in that order; junction bases with no gene match: 4. The CDR3, as DNA: TGTGCCAGCAGCCTAGGACAGGGGGCTTACGAGCAGTACTTC. Its protein product is CASSLGQGAYEQYF.

The chain uses TRBV18 and TRBJ2-7; TRBD2 matches 10 bases. Trimming cost V 2 bases and J 0 bases; bases outside gene matches: 1. Germline CDR1 reads KGHSH; CDR2 reads LQKENI. The CDR3 covers 15 residues. The CDR3 here is CASSPASGSSYEQYF. CDR3 DNA sequence: TGTGCCAGCTCACCAGCTAGCGGGAGCTCCTACGAGCAGTACTTC.

The chain couples TRBV6-5 to TRBJ1-3; D is unclear. Trimming removed 10 bases from V and 0 bases from J, with 16 bases in between. Germline V lookup: CDR1 MNHEY, CDR2 SVGAGI. The CDR3 is 15 residues long. The CDR3 sequence is CATRGQTTSGNTIYF. CDR3 DNA: TGTGCCACCCGAGGGCAGACGACCTCTGGAAACACCATATATTTT.

The rearrangement joins TRBV3-1 (or the pseudogene TRBV3-2) to TRBJ2-1; D might be TRBD1 (6 bases). CDR3 length: 14 amino acids. Germline V gene data show CDR1 as LGHDT and CDR2 as YNNKEL (reference sequence). With 5 bases removed from V and 7 bases from J, the gap between germline ends came to 15 bases. The CDR3 loop reads CASSSGHRGNEQFF. CDR3 sequence (DNA): TGTGCCAGCAGCTCGGGACACCGAGGGAATGAGCAGTTCTTC.

The CDR3 region is CASSPRDRVDYGYTF. DNA of the CDR3: TGTGCCAGCTCACCACGGGACAGGGTAGACTATGGCTACACCTTC. The chain carries TRBV18 and TRBJ1-2; 9 positions agree with TRBD1. This CDR3 is 15 amino acids long. The ends lost 1 base at V and 3 bases at J; junction bases unmatched: 3. CDR1 and CDR2 from the germline V gene are KGHSH and LQKENI.

The chain carries TRBV5-6 and TRBJ1-3; D ambiguous. The CDR3 is made up of 15 amino acids. V gave up 2 bases and J gave up 0 bases, with 9 bases separating them. Per germline, CDR1 SGHDT and CDR2 YYEEEE. The CDR3 region has the DNA TGTGCCAGCAGCTTATTGAAGAGCTCTGGAAACACCATATATTTT. Protein product: CASSLLKSSGNTIYF.

This sequence joins TRBV30 and TRBJ2-7, with TRBD2 identical over 8 bases. This CDR3 contains 14 residues. CDR1 GTSNPN and CDR2 SVGIG come from the germline V gene (reference sequence). The trim removed 5 bases at V and 2 bases at J, leaving 8 bases unmatched. This CDR3 reads CAWGLTRGAYEQYF. CDR3 DNA: TGTGCCTGGGGATTGACGCGGGGGGCCTACGAGCAGTACTTC.

This chain links TRBV7-9 with TRBJ2-5; TRBD2 agrees at 13 bases. Germline V gives CDR1 SEHNR, CDR2 FQNEAQ (reference sequence). The CDR3 loop spans 18 amino acids. Trimming removed 3 bases from V and 5 bases from J; junction bases left unmatched: 12. Here the CDR3 reads CASSFFLGTSGTRETQYF. The DNA for the CDR3 is TGTGCCAGCAGCTTCTTTTTGGGGACTAGCGGGACTCGGGAGACCCAGTACTTC.

This chain joins TRBV7-2 and TRBJ2-5; 10 bases fit TRBD2. With 4 bases clipped from V and 5 bases from J, the junction kept 7 bases outside the gene matches. The CDR3 is made up of 15 amino acids. Germline V lookup: CDR1 SGHTA, CDR2 FQGNSA. CDR3 nucleotide sequence: TGTGCCAGCAGCTCACAGCGGGAGGGCCCTGAGACCCAGTACTTC. It specifies CASSSQREGPETQYF.

This clone was picked up one time. The chain uses TRBV5-1 and TRBJ2-7; 7 nucleotides match TRBD2. Looked up from germline, CDR1 is SGHRS and CDR2 is YFSETQ. CDR3 size: 16 residues. Trimming took 0 bases from V and 4 from J; bases not matched to a gene: 10. CDR3 loop: CASSLGEAGAAYEQYF. CDR3 in DNA: TGCGCCAGCAGCTTGGGGGAGGCGGGAGCGGCTTACGAGCAGTACTTC.

The rearrangement uses TRBV27 and TRBJ1-3; D is undetermined. This CDR3 region has 13 residues. Germline-derived CDR1 and CDR2 are MNHEY and SMNVEV (reference sequence). V lost 2 bases, J lost 3 bases, and 5 bases lay in between. The CDR3 reads CASSLVYGNTIYF. The CDR3 nucleotides are TGTGCCAGCAGTTTAGTTTATGGAAACACCATATATTTT.

The chain is built from TRBV6-7 and TRBJ1-2; 8 bases fit TRBD1. TRBV6-7 qualifies as an ORF whose function is uncertain. The V gene end was trimmed by 10 bases and the J gene end by 3 bases; junction bases not matched to a gene: 7. The length of the CDR3 is 13 residues. CDR3 loop: CAKRDRQHYGYTF. The DNA for the CDR3 is TGTGCCAAACGGGACAGGCAGCACTATGGCTACACCTTC.

The V gene is TRBV3-1 (or the pseudogene TRBV3-2), the J gene TRBJ1-1; 8 positions agree with TRBD1. This CDR3 has 14 amino acids. After removal of 5 bases from V and 4 bases from J, the junction contained 6 bases not matched to a gene. Germline V gene sequence: CDR1 LGHDT, CDR2 YNNKEL (reference sequence). CDR3 sequence reads: CASSVNRGFTEAFF. CDR3 bases: TGTGCCAGCAGCGTTAACAGGGGGTTCACTGAAGCTTTCTTT.

The rearrangement joins TRBV12-3 or TRBV12-4 to TRBJ1-2, with 7 bases identical to TRBD1. V gave up 4 bases and J gave up 6 bases; unmatched junction bases: 5. This CDR3 has 13 residues. The CDR3 is CASSSRQGHGYTF. The CDR3 region has the DNA TGTGCCAGCAGTTCTCGACAGGGTCATGGCTACACCTTC.

The chain carries TRBV11-3 and TRBJ2-7, with D perhaps TRBD2 (6 bases). The CDR3 covers 15 residues. CDR1 and CDR2 (germline): SGHNT, YENEEA. Trimming stripped 3 bases from V and 3 bases from J, with 15 bases between. The CDR3 here is CASSFTGVTIYEQYF. The CDR3 DNA follows: TGTGCCAGCAGCTTTACGGGAGTAACAATCTACGAGCAGTACTTC. Looking up the rest from reference TRBV11-3 and TRBJ2-7 gives the full variable domain: EAGVVQSPRYKIIEKKQPVAFWCNPISGHNTLYWYLQNLGQGPELLIRYENEEAVDDSQLPKDRFSAERLKGVDSTLKIQPAELGDSAVYLCASSFTGVTIYEQYFGPGTRLTVT.

This chain joins TRBV7-8 and TRBJ1-4, with D hard to call. The length of the CDR3 is 13 residues. Germline V CDR1 and CDR2: SGHVS, FQNEAQ. V was shortened by 5 bases and J by 2 bases, with 6 bases between the two germline ends. CDR3: CASSLQTNEKLFF. CDR3 sequence (DNA): TGTGCCAGCAGCCTCCAGACTAATGAAAAACTGTTTTTT.

V is TRBV27 and J is TRBJ1-5, with no clear D. The CDR3 contains 15 residues. Germline CDR1 and CDR2: MNHEY and SMNVEV (reference sequence). Trimming cost V 5 bases and J 5 bases, with 16 bases left between them. The CDR3 protein is CASSPYRGFHQPQHF. CDR3 coding DNA: TGTGCCAGCAGTCCATACCGCGGTTTTCATCAGCCCCAGCATTTT.

The gene calls are TRBV5-1 and TRBJ2-3; 10 bases agree with TRBD2. Germline CDR1 SGHRS, CDR2 YFSETQ. There are 14 residues in the CDR3. Germline trimming cut 3 bases from V and 5 bases from J; bases unmatched to any gene: 3. CDR3 protein: CASSWSGGEDTQYF. As DNA, the CDR3 is TGCGCCAGCAGCTGGAGCGGGGGGGAAGATACGCAGTATTTT.

This chain joins TRBV15 and TRBJ2-2; TRBD2 is a possible D gene (6 bases). From germline, CDR1 is LNHNV and CDR2 YYDKDF (reference sequence). Trimming removed 8 bases from V and 2 bases from J, with 9 bases in between. CDR3 length: 13 amino acids. CDR3 in amino acids: CATGTPNTGELFF. As DNA, the CDR3 is TGTGCCACCGGGACTCCCAACACCGGGGAGCTGTTTTTT.

The V call is TRBV6-1, the J call TRBJ1-2, with TRBD1 identical over 7 bases. Germline CDR1 reads MNHNS; CDR2 reads SASEGT. Germline trimming cut 3 bases from V and 7 bases from J; bases unmatched to any gene: 8. The CDR3 has 14 residues. For the CDR3, the DNA is TGTGCCAGCAGTGATCACAGGGGAGTTAGTGGCTACACCTTC. Protein sequence: CASSDHRGVSGYTF.

Written as DNA, the CDR3 is TGTGCCAGCAGCTTAGTGCAGGAGAACACCGGGGAGCTGTTTTTT. It yields the protein CASSLVQENTGELFF. V gene TRBV7-6 combines with J gene TRBJ2-2; no firm D call. V lost 1 base and J 1 base, leaving 7 bases between the germline ends. Germline CDR1 SGHVS, CDR2 FNYEAQ. This CDR3 comprises 15 residues.

In its sample, this clone was seen once. This chain links TRBV25-1 with TRBJ2-7; tentative D call: TRBD1 (6 bases). The CDR3 is 16 amino acids. The germline V gene encodes CDR1 MGHDK and CDR2 SYGVNS. Trimming stripped 1 base from V and 3 bases from J, with 16 bases between. CDR3 residues: CASSESRRDTNYEQYF. CDR3 in DNA: TGTGCCAGCAGTGAATCACGCCGGGACACTAACTACGAGCAGTACTTC.

CDR3 protein: CASSLEAQGYNEQFF. CDR3 DNA: TGCGCCAGCAGCTTGGAGGCCCAGGGGTACAATGAGCAGTTCTTC. The chain couples TRBV5-1 to TRBJ2-1; a possible D gene is TRBD1 (6 bases). The germline gives CDR1 SGHRS, CDR2 YFSETQ. Trimming removed 0 bases at V and 4 bases at J, with 11 bases between. This CDR3 spans 15 amino acids.

The rearrangement joins TRBV6-4 to TRBJ1-1, with TRBD1 as a possible D gene (6 bases). The V end lost 4 bases, the J end lost 6 bases, and 12 bases lay between the germline ends. The CDR3 spans 13 residues. Germline CDR1 reads MRHNA; CDR2 reads SNTAGT. The CDR3 DNA sequence: TGTGCCAGCAGTGCCAACAGGGATGCTGAAGCTTTCTTT. This codes for CASSANRDAEAFF.

This chain joins TRBV30 and TRBJ2-7; 7 bases are a match to TRBD2. This CDR3 region has 13 residues. The V and J ends lost 0 bases and 7 bases, in that order; junction bases with no gene match: 6. CDR1 GTSNPN and CDR2 SVGIG come from the germline V gene (reference sequence). Written as DNA, the CDR3 is TGTGCCTGGAGTGTAGGTAGCGGGTGGGAGCAGTACTTC. Amino acid sequence: CAWSVGSGWEQYF.

This clone was seen many times. This sequence joins TRBV19 and TRBJ1-2, with 7 nucleotides matching TRBD1. The CDR3 has 15 residues. The germline V gene encodes CDR1 LNHDA and CDR2 SQIVND (reference sequence). The J segment lost 7 bases and the V segment lost 6 bases, leaving 14 bases of the junction unmatched. The DNA of the CDR3 is TGTGCCAGTAGGGGCGGGACAGCAAAGTTTGGTGGCTACACCTTC. It yields the protein CASRGGTAKFGGYTF.